This entry features one T cell receptor beta chain sequence. This clone was seen just once. Its antigen remains unidentified. One base away there is no much larger clone; base qualities are not given. V has 0 bases trimmed and J has 4 bases trimmed; junction bases matching no gene number 11. Taken from cysteine to phenylalanine, the CDR3 has 17 residues. The entry retains the CDR3 DNA only, 51 bases that are in frame from base 1. The germline V gene (reference sequence) provides CDR1 GTSNPN and CDR2 SVGIG. Another Seattle source contributed samples from volunteer blood donors who had recovered from COVID-19. Whole blood was collected in K2EDTA tubes by collaborating institutions according to the institutions' own protocols. Collaborator samples were shipped for TCRbeta analysis as frozen whole blood, isolated PBMCs, or DNA extracted from either sample type. This record comes from a study of blood T cell repertoires in COVID-19 (dated by TCRdb to the early 2020s). Looking at the study overall: Samples from collaborators originated in the United States, Italy and Spain and spanned both the acute and convalescent phases of COVID-19. The material from the prospective study consisted of cDNA or gDNA derived from T cells, B-cell-depleted T cells, or PBMCs. The dataset comprised deeply sampled blood TCRbeta repertoires from subjects exposed to, actively infected with, or recovered from COVID-19. The repertoires were released in a freely available public database intended as a resource for research on the immune response to SARS-CoV-2. The samples were drawn from the first 160 participants of the ongoing ImmuneRACE study and from more than 1,000 subjects provided by 6 global collaborators. The sample metadata nearly always contained a de-identified subject ID, COVID-19 status, age in years and sex. Where HLA class I and class II types were available, the types were taken from metadata supplied by the sample provider, not from assay-based typing. The full study reports these points: The amount of clinical and demographic metadata varied by source and participant and was provided uncurated.

The immunoSEQ Assay, a bias-controlled multiplex PCR, was used to amplify TCRbeta CDR3 regions from genomic DNA. On the authors' methods: The number of nucleated cells in each sample was estimated from the amplification of reference gene primers within the assay. To quantify the absolute abundance of each unique TCRbeta CDR3 rearrangement, sequence reads were collapsed and filtered. For each sample, productive Simpson clonality was calculated by taking the square root of Simpson's diversity index across productive rearrangements. What TCRdb holds here is the immuneACCESS table cut down to in-frame rearrangements. Part of the clones is not present; checked against another copy, under half of the missing clones reflect an unresolved V gene, and the others are unexplained. V and J calls and clone size come straight from that table; D and trimming were deduced from the DNA. The sample table records about 350,000 clones; roughly 89% of these occur just once. The ten most abundant clones make up about 3.5% of the sample.

Material: peripheral blood. The TCR comes from a woman younger than 35 who had recovered from COVID-19. This chain joins TRBV30 to TRBJ2-3; 9 central bases correspond to TRBD2. Read as DNA, the sequence is TGTGCCTGGAGTGTATTGGTAGCGGGGGTGGCGGCAGATACGCAGTATTTT. This translates into CAWSVLVAGVAADTQYF.